These 7 T cell receptor beta chains were all obtained from the same sample, sequenced in a study of tumor-infiltrating lymphocytes in primary liver carcinoma. Joint extraction of RNA and DNA used roughly 19-31 mg of bulk tissue that was unsorted. Total RNA amounting to 500 ng was the source from which TCR beta cDNA was made with a constant-region primer. TCR beta libraries came from three nested multiplex PCR rounds using slightly modified ARM-PCR. Researchers ran the first two PCR rounds for ten to eleven cycles each with TRBV1-TRBV30 forward primers and a C-beta reverse primer. One entry per CDR3 protein, called by TCRdb with MiXCR from the multiplex PCR reads. The sample includes approximately 110,000 distinct CDR3 sequences, 60% to 75% of them seen just once. The specimen sequenced was liver tumor tissue from sampling region 3. The subset here: tumor region T3, left-lateral pole. The receptor source for this set is a woman between 55 and 75 years old with primary liver carcinoma and hepatitis B virus infection.

The chain has TRBV28 and TRBJ2-7; tentative D call: TRBD2 (6 bases). V lost 0 bases, J lost 5 bases, and 14 bases lay in between. Germline assignment: CDR1 MDHEN and CDR2 SYDVKM. This CDR3 has 15 amino acids. The CDR3: CASSLWGGAHNEQYF. The CDR3 bases are TGTGCCAGCAGTTTATGGGGGGGAGCCCACAACGAGCAGTACTTC. Using reference TRBV28 and TRBJ2-7 for the parts outside the CDR3, the full variable domain is DVKVTQSSRYLVKRTGEKVFLECVQDMDHENMFWYRQDPGLGLRLIYFSYDVKMKEKGDIPEGYSVSREKKERFSLILESASTNQTSMYLCASSLWGGAHNEQYFGPGTRLTVT.

As concerns this clonotype: A much larger clone lies one base from this, so it may be a read error. The chain combines TRBV29-1 with TRBJ1-2; no reliable D call. In germline, CDR1 is SQVTM, CDR2 ANQGSEA. The CDR3 is 14 residues long. The CDR3 DNA is TGCAGCGCCTCAGCGGTGTCGGTGAACTATGGCCACACCTTC. It yields the protein CSASAVSVNYGHTF.

As regards this clonotype: Here the CDR3 omits its conserved ending phenylalanine or tryptophan, so a read error is the likely source. This chain links TRBV13 with TRBJ1-6; D not resolved. CDR1 is PRHDT, CDR2 FYEKMQ, per germline (reference sequence). There are 15 residues in the CDR3. The CDR3 region has the DNA TGTGACAGCAGCTTAGATCGAGGGTATAATTCACCCCTCCACTCT. It is translated as CDSSLDRGYNSPLHS.

About this clonotype itself: A much larger clone is a single base away; this may be a read error. This sequence joins TRBV6-2 or TRBV6-3 and TRBJ1-1; TRBD1 aligns across 7 bases. Germline CDR1 is MNHEY and CDR2 is SVGEGT. The CDR3 sequence is 17 residues long. The CDR3 reads CVSSRYAPGQWNTEAFF. CDR3 sequence (DNA): TGTGTCAGCAGTCGGTACGCCCCGGGACAGTGGAACACTGAAGCTTTCTTT.

Of note for this clonotype: This may stem from a read error, because a much larger clone lies one nucleotide away. J is TRBJ2-3 and V is TRBV5-6; D not resolved. The CDR3 length is 13 residues. Germline V lookup: CDR1 SGHDT, CDR2 YYEEEE. CDR3 DNA sequence: TGTGCCAGCAGCGTCCAGCTCACAGATATGCAGTATTTT. This translates into CASSVQLTDMQYF.

The chain combines TRBV6-1 with TRBJ2-4; TRBD1 agrees at 12 bases. V was pared by 3 bases and J by 6 bases, with 9 bases of the junction left unmatched. This CDR3 is 17 amino acids long. Germline V gene data show CDR1 as MNHNS and CDR2 as SASEGT. CDR3 in amino acids: CASSEPGTGGFRNIQYF. In DNA form, the CDR3 reads TGTGCCAGCAGTGAGCCCGGGACAGGGGGCTTTCGAAACATTCAGTACTTC.

In this sample, this clonotype turned up a few times. Given a much more abundant clone one base away, this may be a read error. The chain has TRBV4-1 and TRBJ1-4; D may be TRBD1 (5 bases). CDR1 and CDR2 from the germline V gene are MGHRA and YSYEKL. The V end lost 2 bases, the J end lost 5 bases, and 12 bases lay between the germline ends. The CDR3 contains 15 residues. The CDR3 sequence: CASSQSLGVNEKLFF. The CDR3 region has the DNA TGCGCCAGCAGCCAATCCCTGGGGGTGAATGAAAAACTGTTTTTT.